The 25 T cell receptor beta chains presented below share a single source sample, sequenced in a study of T-cell reconstitution after alpha-beta-depleted transplantation in children. Construction of the TCRbeta library involved unique molecular identifiers. In TCRdb, the PCR reads were re-called with MiXCR into one record per CDR3 protein. The data show around 380,000 distinct CDR3 sequences, with roughly a tenth seen just once and 4.5% to 6% held by the top ten. The starting material was PBMCs from the stem cell graft donor, obtained from the stem cell graft. These receptors originate from a human donor who donated a stem cell graft to a child with acute myeloid leukemia.

At least ten counts were recorded for this clonotype. The rearrangement uses TRBV11-2 and TRBJ2-1; 9 positions match TRBD2. Germline lookup yields CDR1 SGHAT and CDR2 FQNNGV. V lost 5 bases to trimming and J lost 7 bases; unmatched junction nucleotides: 18. CDR3 size: 18 residues. As DNA, the CDR3 is TGTGCCAGCAGCAGGGGCTCCATGCGGGGGGGCCGGAGGAATGAGCAGTTCTTC. It translates to CASSRGSMRGGRRNEQFF.

This rearrangement joins TRBV6-2 or TRBV6-3 to TRBJ2-7; a weak D match, TRBD2 (5 bases). Trimming stripped 0 bases from V and 2 bases from J, with 17 bases between. The germline gives CDR1 MNHEY, CDR2 SVGEGT. The CDR3 is made up of 17 amino acids. In nucleotides, the CDR3 is TGTGCCAGCAGTTACTCGACCCTCATGGGAGTTCCCTACGAGCAGTACGTC. This sequence encodes CASSYSTLMGVPYEQYV.

As to this clonotype: At one end, the junction sequence differs from germline, possibly due to a read error. The chain couples TRBV7-7 to TRBJ2-2; D remains ambiguous. The CDR3 totals 17 residues. Germline V CDR1 and CDR2: SSHAT, FNYEAQ (reference sequence). CDR3 in amino acids: CASSSSGSVVGTGELFF. The CDR3 DNA sequence: TGTGCTAGCAGCTCGTCTGGGTCCGTGGTTGGGACCGGGGAGCTGTTTTTT.

This clonotype was seen a handful of times. This chain uses TRBV18 with TRBJ1-2, with D possibly matching TRBD1 (5 bases). CDR3 length: 12 residues. Trimming took off 3 bases at V and 6 bases at J, with 8 bases between the two ends. The germline CDR1 and CDR2 sequences are KGHSH and LQKENI. The CDR3 DNA reads as TGTGCCAGCTCACCGGCAGGGAATGGCTACACCTTC. Its translation is CASSPAGNGYTF.

This clonotype was observed a handful of times. The J gene is TRBJ2-1, the V gene TRBV7-9, with 10 bases fitting TRBD2. The CDR3 spans 18 residues. V shed 4 bases, J shed 0 bases, and the junction held 9 bases outside the gene matches. Germline CDR1 SEHNR, CDR2 FQNEAQ (reference sequence). CDR3 bases: TGTGCCAGCAGCTCCGGGACTAGCGTAACAAGCTCCTACAATGAGCAGTTCTTC. This encodes CASSSGTSVTSSYNEQFF. The variable domain in full, completed from reference TRBV7-9 and TRBJ2-1, reads DTGVSQNPRHKITKRGQNVTFRCDPISEHNRLYWYRQTLGQGPEFLTYFQNEAQLEKSRLLSDRFSAERPKGSFSTLEIQRTEQGDSAMYLCASSSGTSVTSSYNEQFFGPGTRLTVL.

This chain joins TRBV11-1 and TRBJ2-5; weak D call: TRBD1 (7 bases). This CDR3 has 14 amino acids. Trimming took off 6 bases at V and 6 bases at J, with 17 bases between the two ends. Germline V gives CDR1 SGHAT, CDR2 FQDESV (reference sequence). For the CDR3, the DNA is TGTGCCAGCAGTGCGGGACAGAATTTCCAGACCCAGTACTTC. Amino acid sequence: CASSAGQNFQTQYF.

This clonotype came up a few times. V is TRBV7-8 and J is TRBJ2-3, with TRBD1 as a possible D gene (6 bases). This CDR3 spans 12 amino acids. The germline V gene encodes CDR1 SGHVS and CDR2 FQNEAQ. V was pared by 6 bases and J by 6 bases, with 10 bases between. The CDR3 reads CASRHRVDTQYF. DNA for the CDR3: TGTGCCAGCAGGCACAGGGTCGATACGCAGTATTTT.

This clonotype was counted many times. The gene calls are TRBV10-3 and TRBJ1-2; 8 bases match TRBD1. The germline V gene has CDR1 ENHRY and CDR2 SYGVKD. This CDR3 has 14 residues. V shed 3 bases, J shed 7 bases, and the junction held 7 bases outside the gene matches. The CDR3 is CAISDGQGMSGYTF. The CDR3, as DNA: TGTGCCATCAGTGATGGACAGGGTATGAGTGGCTACACCTTC.

The rearrangement uses TRBV20-1 and TRBJ1-6; D is undetermined. This CDR3 is built from 14 residues. Trimming pared 6 bases from V and 10 bases from J, leaving 19 bases between. Germline assignment: CDR1 DFQATT and CDR2 SNEGSKA (reference sequence). CDR3 amino acids: CSAGPGDLGSPLHF. In DNA, the CDR3 is TGCAGTGCCGGACCCGGGGATTTGGGATCACCCCTCCACTTT.

The V gene is TRBV12-3 or TRBV12-4, the J gene TRBJ2-5; 7 nucleotides match TRBD2. The CDR3 sequence is 15 residues long. J was trimmed by 4 bases and V by 7 bases; bases with no gene match: 12. CDR3 DNA: TGTGCCAGCACCCTGGGGAGGGGAGTCGGAGAGACCCAGTACTTC. Translated: CASTLGRGVGETQYF.

The table lists this clonotype with a few counts. This sequence joins TRBV5-1 and TRBJ1-2, with 7 bases that match TRBD1. Trimming cost V 5 bases and J 0 bases; bases outside gene matches: 10. This CDR3 contains 16 residues. Germline lookup yields CDR1 SGHRS and CDR2 YFSETQ. For the CDR3, the DNA is TGCGCCAGCAGTCCTCTAACAGGGGAAGCTAACTATGGCTACACCTTC. Protein sequence: CASSPLTGEANYGYTF.

Comment on this clonotype: A read error is possible here, since a much larger clone lies one base away. The chain links TRBV9 to TRBJ2-7; TRBD1 is a possible D gene (6 bases). The CDR3 contains 11 residues. Germline V gene data show CDR1 as SGDLS and CDR2 as YYNGEE. The CDR3 loop reads CTQGIGDERYV. The CDR3 region has the DNA TGTACCCAGGGGATCGGGGACGAGCGGTACGTC.

This clonotype has a handful of counts. The J gene is TRBJ1-5, the V gene TRBV5-5; 7 positions match TRBD1. Trimming took 4 bases from V and 3 from J; bases not matched to a gene: 7. Germline V lookup: CDR1 SGHKS, CDR2 YYEKEE (reference sequence). The CDR3 contains 15 residues. In DNA form, the CDR3 reads TGTGCCAGCAGCAAAACGGGACAGCACAATCAGCCCCAGCATTTT. This codes for CASSKTGQHNQPQHF.

In its sample, this clonotype was seen many times. V and J are TRBV29-1 and TRBJ2-3, with TRBD2 identical over 8 bases. This CDR3 contains 13 residues. Losses at the gene ends were 4 bases for V and 4 bases for J; bases not matched to a gene: 4. Germline assignment: CDR1 SQVTM and CDR2 ANQGSEA. In nucleotides, the CDR3 is TGCAGCGTTGTCAGCGGGAGCTCAGATACGCAGTATTTT. It codes for CSVVSGSSDTQYF.

The chain links TRBV20-1 to TRBJ2-1; 13 nucleotides align to TRBD2. Looked up from germline, CDR1 is DFQATT and CDR2 is SNEGSKA (reference sequence). This CDR3 has 16 residues. V lost 6 bases to trimming and J lost 5 bases; unmatched junction nucleotides: 10. For the CDR3, the DNA is TGCAGTGCAACCTTACCTGGACTAGCGGGAGACAATGAGCAGTTCTTC. Protein sequence: CSATLPGLAGDNEQFF.

This clonotype came up many times. The DNA for the CDR3 is TGTGCCAGCAGCTTAGGGCAGAACACAGATACGCAGTATTTT. Amino acids: CASSLGQNTDTQYF. The chain carries TRBV7-2 and TRBJ2-3, with D hard to call. V dropped 1 base and J dropped 2 bases, with 7 bases sitting between them. The CDR3 has 14 residues. CDR1 SGHTA and CDR2 FQGNSA come from the germline V gene.

Many counts were recorded for this clonotype. The chain carries TRBV5-1 and TRBJ1-3; no definite D call. CDR1 and CDR2 from the germline V gene are SGHRS and YFSETQ. Trimming cost V 4 bases and J 4 bases, with 12 bases left between them. There are 14 residues in the CDR3. This CDR3 reads CASSTTQRGNTIYF. The CDR3 DNA sequence: TGCGCCAGCAGCACAACACAAAGAGGAAACACCATATATTTT.

This clonotype was seen only a few times. The chain joins TRBV20-1 to TRBJ2-7, with D maybe TRBD1 (6 bases). The V end was cut by 0 bases, the J end by 1 base, with 10 bases between. This CDR3 contains 14 residues. From germline, CDR1 is DFQATT and CDR2 SNEGSKA (reference sequence). CDR3 loop: CSARDLGGSYEQYF. The CDR3 DNA is TGCAGTGCTAGAGATTTAGGGGGATCCTACGAGCAGTACTTC.

This clonotype was recorded a few times. The rearrangement links TRBV5-1 to TRBJ2-4; TRBD1 matches 7 bases. The CDR3 totals 15 residues. Germline V gene data show CDR1 as SGHRS and CDR2 as YFSETQ. The J segment lost 7 bases and the V segment lost 4 bases, leaving 11 bases of the junction unmatched. The CDR3 region has the DNA TGCGCCAGCAGCCCCCGGGACAGCCTAGGGAACATTCAGTACTTC. Protein sequence: CASSPRDSLGNIQYF.

The chain couples TRBV5-4 to TRBJ2-5; the D is unclear. V was trimmed by 0 bases and J by 3 bases, leaving 9 bases between them. This CDR3 contains 14 residues. Germline V gene lookup returns CDR1 SGHNT and CDR2 YYREEE (reference sequence). CDR3 protein: CASSLDLGEETQYF. The CDR3 bases are TGTGCCAGCAGCTTGGATCTGGGTGAAGAGACCCAGTACTTC.

In this sample, this clonotype turned up a few times. The chain joins TRBV6-5 to TRBJ1-2; D unclear. CDR3 size: 14 residues. Per the germline V gene, CDR1 is MNHEY and CDR2 is SVGAGI. V dropped 4 bases and J dropped 6 bases, with 15 bases sitting between them. The CDR3 region has the DNA TGTGCCAGCAGTTTGCTAGGGTTAAGCGATGGCTACACCTTC. Residues: CASSLLGLSDGYTF.

This clonotype occurred many times. The chain couples TRBV20-1 to TRBJ1-1; D is unresolved. The germline gives CDR1 DFQATT, CDR2 SNEGSKA (reference sequence). The CDR3 is made up of 15 amino acids. V was shortened by 0 bases and J by 1 base, with 12 bases between the two germline ends. The CDR3 protein is CSARDPGRGNTEAFF. The CDR3, as DNA: TGCAGTGCTAGAGACCCCGGCCGGGGGAACACTGAAGCTTTCTTT.

At least ten counts were recorded for this clonotype. V and J are TRBV5-1 and TRBJ2-7, with TRBD1 matching 8 bases. J lost 0 bases, V lost 3 bases, and 8 bases had no gene match. Germline V lookup: CDR1 SGHRS, CDR2 YFSETQ. This CDR3 is built from 16 residues. The CDR3, as DNA: TGCGCCAGCAGCTCCGACAGGGGCGAAATCTCCTACGAGCAGTACTTC. This translates into CASSSDRGEISYEQYF.

This clonotype was seen a few times. V is TRBV7-2 and J is TRBJ2-3, with 12 nucleotides matching TRBD2. The length of the CDR3 is 17 residues. CDR1 is SGHTA and CDR2 is FQGNSA in the germline V gene. J was trimmed by 3 bases and V by 1 base; bases with no gene match: 5. This CDR3 reads CASSLGAGLAGTDTQYF. For the CDR3, the DNA is TGTGCCAGCAGCTTAGGGGCCGGACTAGCGGGGACAGATACGCAGTATTTT.

This chain links TRBV12-3 or TRBV12-4 with TRBJ2-7; TRBD1 is a possible D gene (6 bases). V gave up 4 bases and J gave up 0 bases, with 7 bases separating them. The CDR3 contains 13 residues. The CDR3 sequence is CASSSDSSYEQYV. CDR3 in DNA: TGTGCCAGCAGTTCGGACAGCTCCTACGAGCAGTACGTC.